This paragraph covers one T cell receptor beta chain sequence. The antigen is unknown. Assay used: immunoSEQ multiplex PCR; TCRdb lists only in-frame clones, some missing. The table has fewer than 300,000 clones, 85% to 95% seen once. The CDR3 loop spans 20 amino acids. Germline V CDR1 and CDR2: LNHNV, YYDKDF (reference sequence). The V gene end was trimmed by 3 bases and the J gene end by 1 base; junction bases not matched to a gene: 15. This specimen comes from a study of T cell responses to AZD1222 COVID-19 vaccine. Study-level results: Every sample of the repertoires postdated the peak T cell response. Among vaccine-associated CD4 TCRs, coverage spanned spike, with dominance at 160-218 and 743-854.

The clonotype comes from an adult in good health. The chain recombines TRBV15 with TRBJ2-3, with 11 bases matching TRBD2. Sample: peripheral blood, taken on day 0 of AZD1222 vaccination. The CDR3 nucleotides are TGTGCCACCAGCAGGAGAAAAGAGGGACTAGCGGATTGGGGCACAGATACGCAGTATTTT. This codes for CATSRRKEGLADWGTDTQYF.